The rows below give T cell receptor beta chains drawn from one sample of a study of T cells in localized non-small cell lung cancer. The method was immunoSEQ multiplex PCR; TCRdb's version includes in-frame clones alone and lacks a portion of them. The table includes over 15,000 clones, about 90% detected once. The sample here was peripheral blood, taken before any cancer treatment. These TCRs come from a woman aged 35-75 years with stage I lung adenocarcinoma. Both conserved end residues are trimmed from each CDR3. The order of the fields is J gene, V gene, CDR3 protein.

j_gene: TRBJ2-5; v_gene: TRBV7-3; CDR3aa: ASSPPGQGGETQY
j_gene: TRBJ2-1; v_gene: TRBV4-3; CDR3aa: ASSQEASGVYNEQF
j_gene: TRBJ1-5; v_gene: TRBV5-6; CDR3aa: ASSLRGGAAINSNQPQH
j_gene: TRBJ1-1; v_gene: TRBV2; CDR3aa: ASTRGGTEAF
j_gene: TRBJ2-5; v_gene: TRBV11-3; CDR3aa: ASSLKQNQETQY
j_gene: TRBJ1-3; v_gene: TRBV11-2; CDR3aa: ASRGDTIY
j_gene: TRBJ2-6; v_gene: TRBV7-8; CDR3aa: ASSLSPGGANVLT
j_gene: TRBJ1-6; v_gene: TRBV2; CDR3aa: ASSAGQNSPLH
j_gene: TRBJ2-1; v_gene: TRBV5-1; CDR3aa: ASSLDGYSSGRLF
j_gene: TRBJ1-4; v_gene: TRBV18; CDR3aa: ASSLRTGEVNEKLF
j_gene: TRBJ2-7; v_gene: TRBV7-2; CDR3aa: ASSPLAGVPYEQY
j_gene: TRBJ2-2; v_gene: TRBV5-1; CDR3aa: ASSLAPHLAGTGELF
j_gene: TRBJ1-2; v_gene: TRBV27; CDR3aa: ASSPGQGAVYGYT
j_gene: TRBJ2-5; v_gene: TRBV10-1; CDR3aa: ASSVGLQETQY
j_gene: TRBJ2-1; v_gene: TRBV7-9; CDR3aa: ASSLVVHNEQF
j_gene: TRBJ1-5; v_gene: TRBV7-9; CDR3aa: ASSRQADQPQH
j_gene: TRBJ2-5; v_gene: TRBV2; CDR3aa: ASRNREGETQY